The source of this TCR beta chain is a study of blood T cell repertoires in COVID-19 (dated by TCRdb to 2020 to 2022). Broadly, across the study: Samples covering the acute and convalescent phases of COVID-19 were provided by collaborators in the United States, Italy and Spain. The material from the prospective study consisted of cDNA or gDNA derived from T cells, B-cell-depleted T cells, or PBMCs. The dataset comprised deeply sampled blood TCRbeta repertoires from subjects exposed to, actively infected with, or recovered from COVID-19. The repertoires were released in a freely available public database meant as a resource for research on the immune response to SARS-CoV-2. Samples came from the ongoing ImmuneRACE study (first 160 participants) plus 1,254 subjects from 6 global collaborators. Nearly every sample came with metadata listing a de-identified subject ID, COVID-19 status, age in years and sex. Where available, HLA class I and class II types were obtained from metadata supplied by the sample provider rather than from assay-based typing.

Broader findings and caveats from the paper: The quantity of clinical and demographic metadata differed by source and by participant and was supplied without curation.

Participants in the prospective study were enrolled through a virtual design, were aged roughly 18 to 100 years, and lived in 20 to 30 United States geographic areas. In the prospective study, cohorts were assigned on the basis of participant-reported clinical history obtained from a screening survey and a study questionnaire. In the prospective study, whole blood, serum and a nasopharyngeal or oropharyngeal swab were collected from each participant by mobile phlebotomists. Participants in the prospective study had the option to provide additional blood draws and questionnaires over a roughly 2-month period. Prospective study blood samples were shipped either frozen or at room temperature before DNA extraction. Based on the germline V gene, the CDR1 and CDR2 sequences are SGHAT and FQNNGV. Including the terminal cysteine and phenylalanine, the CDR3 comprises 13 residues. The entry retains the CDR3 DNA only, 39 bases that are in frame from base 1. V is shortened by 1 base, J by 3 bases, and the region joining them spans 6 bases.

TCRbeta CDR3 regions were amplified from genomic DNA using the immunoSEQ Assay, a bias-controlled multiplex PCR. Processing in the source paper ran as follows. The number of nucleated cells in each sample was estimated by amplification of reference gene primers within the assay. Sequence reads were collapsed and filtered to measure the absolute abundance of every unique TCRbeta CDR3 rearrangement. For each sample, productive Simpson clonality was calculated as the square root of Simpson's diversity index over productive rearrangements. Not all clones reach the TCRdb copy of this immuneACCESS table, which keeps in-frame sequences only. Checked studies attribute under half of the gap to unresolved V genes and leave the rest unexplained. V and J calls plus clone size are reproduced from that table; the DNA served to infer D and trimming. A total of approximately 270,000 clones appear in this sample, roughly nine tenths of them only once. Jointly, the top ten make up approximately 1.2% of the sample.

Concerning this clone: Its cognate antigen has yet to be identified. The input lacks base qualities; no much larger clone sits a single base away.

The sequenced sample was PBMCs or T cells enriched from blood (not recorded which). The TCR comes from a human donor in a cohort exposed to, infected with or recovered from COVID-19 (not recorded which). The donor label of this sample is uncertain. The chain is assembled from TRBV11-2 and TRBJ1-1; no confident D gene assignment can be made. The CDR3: CASSLVPDTEAFF. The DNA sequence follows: TGTGCCAGCAGCTTAGTGCCGGACACTGAAGCTTTCTTT.